This TCR beta chain was identified in a study of blood T cell repertoires in COVID-19. Overall study: Samples representing acute and convalescent COVID-19 were sourced from the United States, Italy and Spain. T cells, B-cell-depleted T cells, or PBMCs supplied cDNA or gDNA.

Study processing details: It was from reference gene primer amplification that nucleated cell counts were estimated. Some clones are missing from TCRdb's copy, which holds only in-frame ones; the method was immunoSEQ multiplex PCR. From that table come the V and J calls and clone size; the DNA was used to work out D and trimming. The sample shows fewer than 200,000 clones, 90% of them seen only once. The material sequenced was peripheral blood. The sequence came from a man in his fifties with acute or convalescent COVID-19.

The CDR3 loop is CASSLISGGNNEQFF. CDR3 coding DNA: TGTGCCAGCAGCTTAATCAGCGGGGGCAACAATGAGCAGTTCTTC. This chain uses TRBV7-3 with TRBJ2-1; 8 bases are a match to TRBD2. CDR3 size: 15 residues. Looked up from germline, CDR1 is SGHTA and CDR2 is FQGTGA. Trimming removed 1 base from V and 5 bases from J; junction bases left unmatched: 4. Based on the CDR3 plus reference TRBV7-3 and TRBJ2-1, the full variable domain is GAGVSQTPSNKVTEKGKYVELRCDPISGHTALYWYRQSLGQGPEFLIYFQGTGAADDSGLPNDRFFAVRPEGSVSTLKIQRTERGDSAVYLCASSLISGGNNEQFFGPGTRLTVL.